The 26 T cell receptor beta chains below come from one sample, sequenced in a study of cytomegalovirus exposure and HLA in healthy donors. The PCR had 60 Vbeta and 13 Jbeta primers. The table came from immunoSEQ multiplex PCR; TCRdb's copy has only in-frame clones and leaves some out. The data show about 95,000 clones, with around 73% seen just once and over 4% held by the top ten. The sample consisted of PBMCs. These receptor sequences come from a woman between 35 and 50 years old in good health and CMV-seropositive.

This sequence joins TRBV4-1 and TRBJ2-5; D is unresolved. This CDR3 has 13 residues. The germline V and J ends were trimmed by 2 bases and 0 bases, with 4 bases remaining between them. Per the germline V gene, CDR1 is MGHRA and CDR2 is YSYEKL. For the CDR3, the DNA is TGCGCCAGCAGCCAACCTGACCAAGAGACCCAGTACTTC. Translation gives CASSQPDQETQYF.

This clone was counted only a few times. The rearrangement uses TRBV5-1 and TRBJ1-3, with D unresolved. V lost 0 bases and J lost 6, with 10 bases in between. CDR1 SGHRS and CDR2 YFSETQ come from the germline V gene. CDR3 length equals 14 residues. The CDR3 DNA is TGCGCCAGCAGCTTGGACCTACGGGAAAACACCATATATTTT. Amino acid sequence: CASSLDLRENTIYF.

The rearrangement joins TRBV11-3 to TRBJ1-2; no clear D gene. V was cut by 0 bases and J by 8 bases, with 7 bases left in between. Germline CDR1 and CDR2: SGHNT and YENEEA. The CDR3 length is 12 residues. Here the CDR3 reads CASSLDLSGYTF. The CDR3 nucleotides are TGTGCCAGCAGCTTAGACCTGTCCGGCTACACCTTC.

The genes are TRBV5-6 and TRBJ2-1, with a tentative D call TRBD2 (6 bases). CDR1 and CDR2 from the germline V gene are SGHDT and YYEEEE. The CDR3 loop spans 16 amino acids. The V gene lost 6 bases and the J gene lost 4 bases, with 20 bases spanning the gap. The CDR3 DNA reads TGTGCCAGCATGGCCCCAATAACCGGGGGTTACAATGAGCAGTTCTTC. Its translation is CASMAPITGGYNEQFF.

The chain recombines TRBV10-3 with TRBJ2-7; 13 positions agree with TRBD2. Trimming cost V 6 bases and J 3 bases; bases outside gene matches: 5. There are 15 residues in the CDR3. The germline V gene has CDR1 ENHRY and CDR2 SYGVKD. CDR3 region: CAISLGTSGIYEQYF. DNA of the CDR3: TGTGCCATCAGCTTAGGGACTAGCGGGATCTACGAGCAGTACTTC.

The chain's CDR3 is CASSLTWGSGGVGDTQYF. DNA of the CDR3: TGTGCCAGCAGCTTAACCTGGGGTTCGGGAGGCGTGGGAGATACGCAGTATTTT. The chain has TRBV7-3 and TRBJ2-3, with 7 bases matching TRBD2. CDR1 is SGHTA, CDR2 FQGTGA, per germline. The CDR3 has 18 amino acids. The trim removed 0 bases at V and 5 bases at J, leaving 14 bases unmatched.

The rearrangement joins TRBV28 to TRBJ1-5, with no clear D. The germline gives CDR1 MDHEN, CDR2 SYDVKM. The length of the CDR3 is 15 residues. Trimming took 7 bases from V and 1 from J, leaving 14 bases between them. The CDR3 DNA is TGTGCCAGCAACTCCGCGACACGGAGCAATCAGCCCCAGCATTTT. Amino acids: CASNSATRSNQPQHF.

In regard to this clone: This same CDR3 is encoded by further DNA sequences in the sample. V and J are TRBV29-1 and TRBJ1-2; 9 nucleotides match TRBD1. V lost 4 bases, J lost 8 bases, and 5 bases stayed unmatched. CDR3 length: 12 residues. Germline-derived CDR1 and CDR2 are SQVTM and ANQGSEA. CDR3 sequence reads: CSVVTGGVGYTF. The CDR3 nucleotides read TGCAGCGTTGTGACAGGGGGTGTCGGCTACACCTTC. Drawing the rest from reference TRBV29-1 and TRBJ1-2, the complete variable domain is SAVISQKPSRDICQRGTSLTIQCQVDSQVTMMFWYRQQPGQSLTLIATANQGSEATYESGFVIDKFPISRPNLTFSTLTVSNMSPEDSSIYLCSVVTGGVGYTFGSGTRLTVV.

With regard to this clone: The junction does not match germline at one end; this may be a read error. The V gene is TRBV7-7, the J gene TRBJ2-1; TRBD2 agrees at 7 bases. Germline CDR1 is SSHAT and CDR2 is FNYEAQ (reference sequence). The CDR3 runs to 14 residues. CDR3 protein: CASSLGEGSYEQFF. In DNA, the CDR3 is TGTGCTAGCAGCTTAGGGGAGGGGTCGTATGAGCAGTTCTTC.

J is TRBJ2-6 and V is TRBV5-6; no firm D call. V dropped 1 base and J dropped 0 bases, with 5 bases sitting between them. Per the germline V gene, CDR1 is SGHDT and CDR2 is YYEEEE. The CDR3 is 15 amino acids. The CDR3 bases are TGTGCCAGCAGCTTGTTCAGCTCTGGGGCCAACGTCCTGACTTTC. It specifies CASSLFSSGANVLTF.

This clone was observed a few times. The chain uses TRBV6-5 and TRBJ1-5; 8 positions match TRBD1. In germline, CDR1 is MNHEY, CDR2 SVGAGI. The trim removed 0 bases at V and 10 bases at J, leaving 8 bases unmatched. CDR3 length: 15 amino acids. In nucleotides, the CDR3 is TGTGCCAGCAGTTACTCGAAAGGGACAGGTAGCCCCCAGCATTTT. Its translation: CASSYSKGTGSPQHF.

The chain couples TRBV28 to TRBJ1-3, with 9 nucleotides matching TRBD1. Trimming at V came to 6 bases and at J to 0 bases, leaving 0 bases not matched to a gene. The V gene's germline CDR1 is MDHEN and CDR2 SYDVKM. This CDR3 is built from 14 residues. The CDR3 coding sequence is TGTGCCAGCAGGACAGGGGGCTCTGGAAACACCATATATTTT. It translates to CASRTGGSGNTIYF.

The V call is TRBV2, the J call TRBJ2-7; a possible D gene is TRBD2 (5 bases). Trimming removed 2 bases at V and 4 bases at J, with 21 bases between. Germline V gives CDR1 SNHLY, CDR2 FYNNEI. CDR3 length: 17 residues. This chain's CDR3 is CASSESEDSLIEYEQYF. The CDR3 DNA sequence: TGTGCCAGCAGTGAAAGTGAGGACTCTCTGATAGAGTACGAGCAGTACTTC.

The V call is TRBV15, the J call TRBJ2-7; 7 positions match TRBD1. The CDR3 has 15 residues. CDR1 is LNHNV, CDR2 YYDKDF, per germline (reference sequence). Losses at the gene ends were 0 bases for V and 2 bases for J; bases not matched to a gene: 4. CDR3 nucleotide sequence: TGTGCCACCAGCAGAGATCCAACAGGGGCCTACGAGCAGTACTTC. Protein product: CATSRDPTGAYEQYF. The full variable domain, in which reference TRBV15 and TRBJ2-7 provide the parts outside the CDR3, is DAMVIQNPRYQVTQFGKPVTLSCSQTLNHNVMYWYQQKSSQAPKLLFHYYDKDFNNEADTPDNFQSRRPNTSFCFLDIRSPGLGDTAMYLCATSRDPTGAYEQYFGPGTRLTVT.

The chain carries TRBV5-4 and TRBJ2-1; TRBD2 matches 12 bases. This CDR3 is built from 17 residues. The J segment lost 9 bases and the V segment lost 4 bases, leaving 14 bases of the junction unmatched. Germline V lookup: CDR1 SGHNT, CDR2 YYREEE (reference sequence). Here the CDR3 reads CASSGGGLAGGIGEQFF. In nucleotides, the CDR3 is TGTGCCAGCAGCGGGGGGGGTCTAGCGGGAGGGATTGGTGAGCAGTTCTTC.

The CDR3 coding sequence is TGTGCCAGCAGCCCCTGGACTAGCGGGAGAGCACAAGAGACCCAGTACTTC. Amino acids: CASSPWTSGRAQETQYF. The rearrangement links TRBV11-3 to TRBJ2-5, with TRBD2 identical over 13 bases. With 5 bases clipped from V and 2 bases from J, the junction kept 8 bases outside the gene matches. This CDR3 region has 17 residues. Germline values: CDR1 SGHNT, CDR2 YENEEA. Using reference TRBV11-3 and TRBJ2-5 for the parts outside the CDR3, the full variable domain is EAGVVQSPRYKIIEKKQPVAFWCNPISGHNTLYWYLQNLGQGPELLIRYENEEAVDDSQLPKDRFSAERLKGVDSTLKIQPAELGDSAVYLCASSPWTSGRAQETQYFGPGTRLLVL.

The gene calls are TRBV5-1 and TRBJ2-3; 7 bases align to TRBD1. The V and J ends lost 2 bases and 4 bases, in that order; junction bases with no gene match: 4. Per the germline V gene, CDR1 is SGHRS and CDR2 is YFSETQ. This CDR3 contains 14 residues. The CDR3 region is CASSFRQGPDTQYF. Here the CDR3 DNA reads TGCGCCAGCAGCTTCAGACAGGGCCCAGATACGCAGTATTTT.

V usage is TRBV6-6 and J usage is TRBJ2-7; D remains ambiguous. CDR3 length equals 14 residues. CDR1 MNHNY and CDR2 SVGAGI come from the germline V gene (reference sequence). V shed 7 bases and J shed 1 base, with 14 bases lying between them. The chain's CDR3 is CASTERKQSYEQYF. In DNA, the CDR3 is TGTGCCAGCACCGAGAGAAAACAGTCCTACGAGCAGTACTTC.

The V call is TRBV27, the J call TRBJ1-2; 8 bases match TRBD1. Looked up from germline, CDR1 is MNHEY and CDR2 is SMNVEV (reference sequence). With 3 bases clipped from V and 6 bases from J, the junction kept 15 bases outside the gene matches. The CDR3 length is 17 residues. The CDR3 sequence is CASSLNPGQARADGYTF. In DNA, the CDR3 is TGTGCCAGCAGTTTGAATCCGGGACAGGCTAGGGCGGATGGCTACACCTTC.

This sequence joins TRBV27 and TRBJ2-3; 11 bases map to TRBD1. The germline V gene has CDR1 MNHEY and CDR2 SMNVEV (reference sequence). The CDR3 is 14 residues long. V shed 7 bases and J 5 bases; nucleotides not matched to a gene: 5. Here the CDR3 reads CASNGQGAVDTQYF. The CDR3 DNA reads as TGTGCCAGCAATGGACAGGGGGCTGTAGATACGCAGTATTTT.

The chain joins TRBV18 to TRBJ1-2; possibly TRBD1 for D (5 bases). The CDR3 spans 13 residues. From germline, CDR1 is KGHSH and CDR2 LQKENI. Trimming stripped 2 bases from V and 7 bases from J, with 11 bases between. The CDR3 coding sequence is TGTGCCAGCTCACCAACAGGTCGAAGTGGCTACACCTTC. The encoded protein is CASSPTGRSGYTF.

This chain connects TRBV7-9 to TRBJ2-1; 12 positions agree with TRBD2. This CDR3 has 17 residues. Germline-derived CDR1 and CDR2 are SEHNR and FQNEAQ (reference sequence). The junction had 10 bases not matched to a gene; V was cut back by 1 base and J by 9 bases. The DNA of the CDR3 is TGTGCCAGCAGCTTAGGAGCTAGCGGGAGGGCCTTTGGTGAGCAGTTCTTC. Its translation is CASSLGASGRAFGEQFF.

This chain connects TRBV5-1 to TRBJ2-1, with TRBD1 matching 8 bases. Germline V gene data show CDR1 as SGHRS and CDR2 as YFSETQ. J was trimmed by 7 bases and V by 1 base; bases with no gene match: 7. The CDR3 length is 15 residues. Here the CDR3 reads CASSLNQGAINEQFF. The CDR3 nucleotides read TGCGCCAGCAGCTTGAACCAGGGGGCGATAAATGAGCAGTTCTTC.

The gene calls are TRBV5-1 and TRBJ2-1, with D unclear. The CDR3 sequence is 15 residues long. V gave up 0 bases and J gave up 1 base, with 8 bases separating them. Germline CDR1 SGHRS, CDR2 YFSETQ. The CDR3 region is CASSLGSYSYNEQFF. In nucleotides, the CDR3 is TGCGCCAGCAGCTTGGGTAGCTATTCCTACAATGAGCAGTTCTTC. The whole variable domain, remainder taken from reference TRBV5-1 and TRBJ2-1, is KAGVTQTPRYLIKTRGQQVTLSCSPISGHRSVSWYQQTPGQGLQFLFEYFSETQRNKGNFPGRFSGRQFSNSRSEMNVSTLELGDSALYLCASSLGSYSYNEQFFGPGTRLTVL.

The chain couples TRBV10-3 to TRBJ1-2; TRBD1 matches 9 bases. CDR3 size: 13 residues. V was pared by 9 bases and J by 8 bases, with 10 bases of the junction left unmatched. Germline CDR1 is ENHRY and CDR2 is SYGVKD. The DNA for the CDR3 is TGTGCCATAGGGGACAGGGAATTGGGCGGCTACACCTTC. Translation: CAIGDRELGGYTF.

This chain connects TRBV19 to TRBJ2-2; 9 nucleotides agree with TRBD2. This CDR3 comprises 15 residues. V lost 6 bases, J lost 1 base, and 3 bases stayed unmatched. Germline assignment: CDR1 LNHDA and CDR2 SQIVND (reference sequence). The CDR3 DNA sequence: TGTGCCAGTAGGCGACTAGCGGAGAACACCGGGGAGCTGTTTTTT. Translating gives CASRRLAENTGELFF.